The clone carrying this TCR beta chain was counted many times. Its antigen remains unidentified. Naive CD8 libraries were made from 20,000 to 1,000,000 sorted cells, and they used 10%, 30% or 50% RNA. The authors gated naive CD8 T cells as CD8+CD4-CCR7+CD45RA+ for sorting. The sample is drawn from a study of molecular identifiers for immune sequencing clone quantification. Overall study: Replicate runs used RNA from about 20,000 or 100,000 naive CD8 cells, which was split five ways into aliquots, and four of those aliquots were then sequenced. Overall study results and limits: Spiked Jurkat TCR RNA equivalent to one cell reportedly surfaced among some 1 million naive cells.

The V end was cut by 2 bases, the J end by 0 bases, with 20 bases between. There are 19 residues in the CDR3. CDR1 and CDR2 (germline): MNHEY, SVGAGI. TCRdb re-called the PCR reads through MiXCR, storing one row per CDR3 protein. The sample has 70,000 to 95,000 distinct CDR3 sequences, 19% seen once. This receptor was obtained from a human donor in good health. Some libraries in this study had Jurkat cell RNA spiked in. The chain combines TRBV6-5 with TRBJ2-1; D call uncertain. Sequenced sample: naive CD8+ T cells from blood, with Jurkat cell RNA spiked in. Subset here: FACS-sorted CD8+CD4-CCR7+CD45RA+ naive T cells. The chain's CDR3 is CASSYTPEKDPSSYNEQFF. The CDR3 DNA follows: TGTGCCAGCAGTTACACCCCGGAGAAGGATCCCAGCTCCTACAATGAGCAGTTCTTC.